One and the same sample provided the 21 T cell receptor beta chains below, sequenced in a study of Tregs in tolerant kidney transplant recipients. This table comes from immunoSEQ multiplex PCR, and its TCRdb copy is limited to in-frame clones, with some not included. The table has some 80,000 clones, under 98% seen once. The sample consisted of CD4+ T cells from blood, taken before the transplant. Receptors originate from a human donor who received a combined kidney and bone marrow transplant.

This chain links TRBV19 with TRBJ2-1; 7 positions match TRBD1. Germline values: CDR1 LNHDA, CDR2 SQIVND (reference sequence). The CDR3 extends over 15 amino acids. V shed 3 bases and J 9 bases; nucleotides not matched to a gene: 11. CDR3 in amino acids: CASSMGQGVFSEQFF. The CDR3 nucleotides are TGTGCCAGTAGTATGGGTCAGGGGGTCTTTAGTGAGCAGTTCTTC.

Points on this clone: At one boundary the junction diverges from the germline segment, which might be a read error. The CDR3 loop is CCSTSGRTETQYF. DNA of the CDR3: TGCTGCTCGACTAGCGGGAGAACGGAGACCCAGTACTTC. This chain joins TRBV7-9 and TRBJ2-5; 12 bases are a match to TRBD2. This CDR3 has 13 residues. Per the germline V gene, CDR1 is SEHNR and CDR2 is FQNEAQ (reference sequence).

This clone was counted once. The rearrangement joins TRBV7-8 to TRBJ2-5, with 8 bases that match TRBD1. The CDR3 is 15 amino acids. The germline CDR1 and CDR2 sequences are SGHVS and FQNEAQ. Trimming took 5 bases from V and 5 from J; bases not matched to a gene: 10. In nucleotides, the CDR3 is TGTGCCAGCAGCACCGTAGGACAGGGTGGGGAGACCCAGTACTTC. Translation gives CASSTVGQGGETQYF.

The J gene is TRBJ1-6, the V gene TRBV2; D possibly corresponds to TRBD1 (6 bases). V lost 8 bases and J lost 7, with 12 bases in between. The germline CDR1 and CDR2 sequences are SNHLY and FYNNEI. This CDR3 comprises 13 residues. The CDR3 loop is CASRRGGNSPLHF. CDR3 nucleotide sequence: TGTGCCAGCCGAAGAGGGGGAAATTCACCCCTCCACTTT.

The chain uses TRBV25-1 and TRBJ2-1, with a possible D match to TRBD2 (5 bases). The CDR3 is 13 amino acids. Trimming took off 0 bases at V and 7 bases at J, with 7 bases between the two ends. Germline CDR1 and CDR2: MGHDK and SYGVNS. The CDR3 coding sequence is TGTGCCAGCAGTGAATATCCGGGGAATGAGCAGTTCTTC. It codes for CASSEYPGNEQFF.

V gene TRBV27 combines with J gene TRBJ1-1, with 8 bases lining up with TRBD1. The CDR3 covers 20 residues. Germline loops: CDR1 MNHEY, CDR2 SMNVEV (reference sequence). The V and J ends lost 6 bases and 1 base, in that order; junction bases with no gene match: 22. CDR3 residues: CASSLRTGTFEKLKNTEAFF. As DNA, the CDR3 is TGTGCCAGCAGCCTTCGGACAGGGACCTTCGAGAAGCTAAAGAACACTGAAGCTTTCTTT.

V and J are TRBV27 and TRBJ2-3; 13 bases fit TRBD2. The CDR3 runs to 18 residues. Looked up from germline, CDR1 is MNHEY and CDR2 is SMNVEV (reference sequence). V lost 2 bases and J lost 6; bases outside the gene matches: 11. The CDR3 bases are TGTGCCAGCAGTTTAAACGGACTAGCGGGGGCCCTGGGGGATACGCAGTATTTT. This encodes CASSLNGLAGALGDTQYF.

The chain employs TRBV19 and TRBJ2-4, with D possibly being TRBD2 (5 bases). This CDR3 is built from 15 residues. Germline CDR1 reads LNHDA; CDR2 reads SQIVND (reference sequence). V was shortened by 5 bases and J by 0 bases, with 11 bases between the two germline ends. Here the CDR3 reads CASSGNGKAKNIQYF. DNA for the CDR3: TGTGCCAGTAGTGGCAACGGGAAAGCCAAAAACATTCAGTACTTC.

This chain joins TRBV2 and TRBJ2-1, with a possible D match to TRBD1 (7 bases). Trimming cost V 8 bases and J 0 bases, with 14 bases left between them. Per germline, CDR1 SNHLY and CDR2 FYNNEI. This CDR3 has 15 residues. Here the CDR3 reads CASDRQGGSYNEQFF. DNA for the CDR3: TGTGCCAGCGATAGACAGGGAGGCTCCTACAATGAGCAGTTCTTC.

Only one count was recorded for this clone. The J gene is TRBJ2-1, the V gene TRBV18; tentatively, D is TRBD2 (7 bases). Per the germline V gene, CDR1 is KGHSH and CDR2 is LQKENI. The CDR3 is 15 amino acids. With 0 bases removed from V and 8 bases from J, the gap between germline ends came to 14 bases. For the CDR3, the DNA is TGTGCCAGCTCACCACCCCCGGGGGGCAGAGATGAGCAGTTCTTC. This translates into CASSPPPGGRDEQFF. Combining the CDR3 with reference TRBV18 and TRBJ2-1 gives the whole variable domain NAGVMQNPRHLVRRRGQEARLRCSPMKGHSHVYWYRQLPEEGLKFMVYLQKENIIDESGMPKERFSAEFPKEGPSILRIQQVVRGDSAAYFCASSPPPGGRDEQFFGPGTRLTVL.

This clone was detected once. The chain has TRBV4-1 and TRBJ2-7; 8 bases are a match to TRBD1. V shed 3 bases and J 4 bases; nucleotides not matched to a gene: 8. This CDR3 spans 15 amino acids. Per germline, CDR1 MGHRA and CDR2 YSYEKL. CDR3 coding DNA: TGCGCCAGCAGCCAGGGGACAGGAGGAATGTACGAGCAGTACTTC. The encoded protein is CASSQGTGGMYEQYF.

The chain recombines TRBV19 with TRBJ2-1; D uncertain. Trimming took off 4 bases at V and 5 bases at J, with 12 bases between the two ends. This CDR3 region has 14 residues. Germline CDR1 is LNHDA and CDR2 is SQIVND (reference sequence). CDR3 sequence reads: CASSSYEPNNEQFF. Here the CDR3 DNA reads TGTGCCAGTAGTAGCTACGAACCTAACAATGAGCAGTTCTTC.

V is TRBV7-6 and J is TRBJ2-7; 7 bases align to TRBD1. The CDR3 spans 14 residues. The germline V gene has CDR1 SGHVS and CDR2 FNYEAQ. J lost 0 bases, V lost 3 bases, and 2 bases had no gene match. The CDR3 is CASSLTGHSYEQYF. The CDR3 coding sequence is TGTGCCAGCAGCTTGACAGGGCACTCCTACGAGCAGTACTTC.

J is TRBJ1-3 and V is TRBV18; D remains ambiguous. Germline V gives CDR1 KGHSH, CDR2 LQKENI. This CDR3 is built from 16 residues. With 2 bases removed from V and 0 bases from J, the gap between germline ends came to 11 bases. CDR3 residues: CASSPEGSPSGNTIYF. The DNA of the CDR3 is TGTGCCAGCTCACCAGAGGGCAGCCCCTCTGGAAACACCATATATTTT.

The chain couples TRBV15 to TRBJ1-1; perhaps TRBD1 as D (6 bases). V dropped 1 base and J dropped 4 bases, with 7 bases sitting between them. The CDR3 is made up of 13 amino acids. Germline CDR1 reads LNHNV; CDR2 reads YYDKDF (reference sequence). The DNA of the CDR3 is TGTGCCACCAGCAGAGGGACAGTCACTGAAGCTTTCTTT. Protein sequence: CATSRGTVTEAFF.

The chain couples TRBV7-3 to TRBJ2-5, with 8 bases fitting TRBD1. CDR3 length: 14 residues. V lost 7 bases, J lost 5 bases, and 9 bases stayed unmatched. The germline V gene encodes CDR1 SGHTA and CDR2 FQGTGA. This CDR3 is CASTEQGGGETQYF. CDR3 bases: TGTGCCAGCACCGAACAGGGGGGTGGCGAGACCCAGTACTTC.

The chain carries TRBV14 and TRBJ1-2; D is ambiguous. Between the trimmed V and J ends, which lost 6 bases and 5 bases, there was a span of 13 bases. CDR1 and CDR2 from the germline V gene are SGHDN and FVKESK. The CDR3 consists of 13 residues. The CDR3 sequence: CASSHGVHYGYTF. The CDR3 DNA reads as TGTGCCAGCAGTCACGGGGTACATTATGGCTACACCTTC.

This chain connects TRBV5-1 to TRBJ2-3; D may be TRBD1 (7 bases). Germline CDR1 SGHRS, CDR2 YFSETQ. V lost 7 bases to trimming and J lost 0 bases, with 18 bases between them. This CDR3 is built from 16 residues. The CDR3: CASGGGGGTSTDTQYF. DNA of the CDR3: TGCGCCAGCGGAGGGGGCGGAGGGACTAGCACAGATACGCAGTATTTT.

CDR3 DNA: TGCGCCAGCAGCCAGGAAAAACTAGCACAAGAGACCCAGTACTTC. This gives the protein CASSQEKLAQETQYF. The V call is TRBV4-1, the J call TRBJ2-5; the D gene is possibly TRBD2 (6 bases). The CDR3 covers 15 residues. V lost 3 bases to trimming and J lost 2 bases, with 13 bases between them. Germline CDR1 and CDR2: MGHRA and YSYEKL.

CDR3 loop: CASSSNPSGPQHF. In nucleotides, the CDR3 is TGTGCCAGCAGCTCTAACCCATCCGGGCCCCAGCATTTT. The chain recombines TRBV7-9 with TRBJ1-5; D is uncertain. V lost 4 bases and J lost 9, with 13 bases in between. This CDR3 has 13 amino acids. The germline V gene encodes CDR1 SEHNR and CDR2 FQNEAQ (reference sequence).

The chain has TRBV19 and TRBJ2-3, with TRBD2 identical over 7 bases. The CDR3 length is 15 residues. Per germline, CDR1 LNHDA and CDR2 SQIVND (reference sequence). V dropped 5 bases and J dropped 3; count of bases not matched to a gene: 8. The CDR3 loop is CASSLGGERTDTQYF. The CDR3 DNA sequence: TGTGCCAGTAGTTTGGGGGGGGAGAGGACAGATACGCAGTATTTT.